This TCR beta chain was profiled in a study of cytomegalovirus exposure and HLA in healthy donors. Study-wide points: Immune exposure data for these donors was limited to CMV serostatus. Later analysis identified several of the most significant clusters that appeared linked to common viral pathogens. V- and J-gene trimming in TCR beta was tied to a missense DCLRE1C variant by an analysis performed later.

In the case of this clone: Its antigen is unidentified.

CDR3 length equals 14 residues. Between the trimmed V and J ends, which lost 2 bases and 11 bases, there was a span of 13 bases. In germline, CDR1 is MDHEN, CDR2 SYDVKM. In the PCR, 60 Vbeta and 13 Jbeta primers were used. Sequenced by immunoSEQ multiplex PCR; TCRdb stores in-frame clones only, minus some. The table lists about 200,000 clones, more than 60% of them singletons, with about 1.5% in the top ten. This clonotype was sampled from a man in his fifties in good health and CMV-seronegative. The chain employs TRBV28 and TRBJ1-6; D is perhaps TRBD1 (5 bases). Sequencing was carried out using PBMCs. The CDR3 is CASSLTPGLAPLHF. The CDR3 bases are TGTGCCAGCAGTTTAACTCCAGGGTTAGCACCCCTCCACTTT.